This section outlines one T cell receptor beta chain sequence together with its context. The data originate from a study of blood T cell repertoires in COVID-19. Only in-frame clones appear in the TCRdb table, and some are missing; sequencing was by immunoSEQ multiplex PCR. The sample includes around 340,000 clones, 86% of them seen just once. The junction had 11 bases not matched to a gene; V was cut back by 5 bases and J by 4 bases. Germline CDR1 reads MNHEY; CDR2 reads SVGEGT. The CDR3 runs to 18 residues. The chain recombines TRBV6-2 or TRBV6-3 with TRBJ2-3; 14 bases are a match to TRBD2. The sequence derives from a woman aged 60-75 years with COVID-19, enrolled during active disease. The sequenced sample consisted of peripheral blood. CDR3 residues: CASSQGLAGASWADTQYF. The CDR3 DNA follows: TGTGCCAGCAGTCAGGGACTAGCGGGGGCCTCCTGGGCAGATACGCAGTATTTT.